A single sample is the source of the 7 T cell receptor beta chains below, sequenced in a study of T cell repertoires in cytomegalovirus infection. What these receptors recognize is not known. MiXCR, run by TCRdb on the reads, gives a single entry per CDR3 protein. Of just over 450,000 distinct CDR3 sequences in the sample, under 55% are singletons; the top ten hold approximately 40%. Material: cultured PBMCs, obtained from culture after CMV antigen stimulation. The receptor source for this set is a human donor in good health (CMV status not recorded). Some clones in this sample may be carry-over from other donors' samples.

This clonotype was counted a single time. This rearrangement joins TRBV6-2 or TRBV6-3 to TRBJ1-2; no definite D call. Germline V lookup: CDR1 MNHEY, CDR2 SVGEGT. The CDR3 runs to 13 residues. V was cut by 2 bases and J by 4 bases, with 8 bases left in between. Written as DNA, the CDR3 is TGTGCCAGCAGTTACGGGCCAGGCTATGGCTACACCTTC. This encodes CASSYGPGYGYTF.

This clonotype showed up just a few times. The chain recombines TRBV20-1 with TRBJ2-5; TRBD2 aligns across 11 bases. This CDR3 is 20 amino acids long. With 5 bases clipped from V and 7 bases from J, the junction kept 27 bases outside the gene matches. The germline V gene encodes CDR1 DFQATT and CDR2 SNEGSKA (reference sequence). In nucleotides, the CDR3 is TGCAGTGCTCGTCGAGGGGGGCCGGGACTAGCGGCCTCCCCTGAGCGGACCCAGTACTTC. Translated, it gives CSARRGGPGLAASPERTQYF.

This clonotype was seen a few times. The chain links TRBV28 to TRBJ1-2; D remains ambiguous. This CDR3 region has 13 residues. Germline V lookup: CDR1 MDHEN, CDR2 SYDVKM. Trimming took 4 bases from V and 0 from J, leaving 6 bases between them. The CDR3 coding sequence is TGTGCCAGCAGTTCCTCCACTAACTATGGCTACACCTTC. This codes for CASSSSTNYGYTF.

The chain uses TRBV7-2 and TRBJ1-2, with TRBD1 as a possible D gene (6 bases). Germline CDR1 is SGHTA and CDR2 is FQGNSA. V was pared by 2 bases and J by 8 bases, with 12 bases between. The CDR3 is made up of 13 amino acids. CDR3 protein: CASSLSTGRGYTF. The CDR3 region has the DNA TGTGCCAGCAGCTTAAGCACAGGGAGAGGCTACACCTTC. Full variable domain (rest looked up from reference TRBV7-2 and TRBJ1-2): GAGVSQSPSNKVTEKGKDVELRCDPISGHTALYWYRQSLGQGLEFLIYFQGNSAPDKSGLPSDRFSAERTGGSVSTLTIQRTQQEDSAVYLCASSLSTGRGYTFGSGTRLTVV.

CDR3 sequence reads: CASSLTTTPTYEQYF. The CDR3 DNA reads TGTGCCAGCAGCTTAACCACCACCCCTACGTACGAGCAGTACTTC. This chain uses TRBV7-2 with TRBJ2-7; no definite D call. Trimming cost V 2 bases and J 4 bases, with 15 bases left between them. The CDR3 has 15 residues. CDR1 SGHTA and CDR2 FQGNSA come from the germline V gene.

This clonotype has more than one count but fewer than ten. V usage is TRBV19 and J usage is TRBJ2-5, with D perhaps TRBD1 or TRBD2 (5 bases each). V was shortened by 7 bases and J by 0 bases, with 15 bases between the two germline ends. Germline CDR1 reads LNHDA; CDR2 reads SQIVND (reference sequence). The CDR3 sequence is 15 residues long. DNA of the CDR3: TGTGCCAGTAACAAGGGGTCGGGGTACCAAGAGACCCAGTACTTC. Residues: CASNKGSGYQETQYF.

The chain employs TRBV28 and TRBJ1-6, with D unclear. The CDR3 is 13 residues long. V lost 6 bases and J lost 6, with 9 bases in between. Germline V gene data show CDR1 as MDHEN and CDR2 as SYDVKM. CDR3 in amino acids: CASSEISNSPLHF. CDR3 nucleotides: TGTGCCAGCAGCGAGATATCTAATTCACCCCTCCACTTT.